The sequence of this T cell receptor beta chain was determined in a study of cytomegalovirus exposure and HLA in healthy donors. Whole-study results and caveats: Available immune exposure information was restricted to CMV serostatus only. A later analysis linked a missense DCLRE1C variant to TCR beta V- and J-gene trimming.

Regarding donors, all were healthy bone marrow donors. 60 Vbeta and 13 Jbeta primers were used in PCR. Profiling relied on immunoSEQ multiplex PCR, and the TCRdb table lists in-frame clones only, not all of them. The table lists about 80,000 clones, roughly 80% of them singletons, with about a third in the top ten. As to this clone: Antigen: not known.

The V gene lost 1 base and the J gene lost 6 bases, with 11 bases spanning the gap. The CDR3 has 15 amino acids. Germline V gives CDR1 SGDLS, CDR2 YYNGEE. The J gene is TRBJ1-6, the V gene TRBV9; D perhaps matches TRBD1 (6 bases). The specimen sequenced was PBMCs. This clonotype originated in a man over 45 in good health and CMV-seropositive. The CDR3, as DNA: TGTGCCAGCAGCGTAAAGACAGGAGGTAATTCACCCCTCCACTTT. Translating it yields CASSVKTGGNSPLHF.